The clone carrying this TCR beta chain turned up a few times. Its target is unknown. The record originates from a study of cytomegalovirus exposure and HLA in healthy donors. The CDR3 spans 13 residues. The V end was cut by 6 bases, the J end by 11 bases, with 17 bases between. Germline V gene data show CDR1 as MNHNS and CDR2 as SASEGT. Study-wide points: A later analysis found that most CMV-associated TCR beta chains appeared HLA-restricted. An analysis done earlier found most TCR beta V segments productive about 90% or about 30% of the time.

The study ran its PCR with 60 Vbeta and 13 Jbeta primers. This table comes from immunoSEQ multiplex PCR, and its TCRdb copy is limited to in-frame clones, with some not included. The repertoire holds 150,000 to 160,000 clones, with 70% to 85% as singletons. This receptor was obtained from a woman aged 45-60 years in good health and CMV-seropositive. The chain joins TRBV6-1 to TRBJ1-5; perhaps TRBD1 as D (5 bases). Sequencing used PBMCs. CDR3 DNA sequence: TGTGCCAGCAGGGACAATCCTAAGTCGGCCCAGCATTTT. It is translated as CASRDNPKSAQHF.